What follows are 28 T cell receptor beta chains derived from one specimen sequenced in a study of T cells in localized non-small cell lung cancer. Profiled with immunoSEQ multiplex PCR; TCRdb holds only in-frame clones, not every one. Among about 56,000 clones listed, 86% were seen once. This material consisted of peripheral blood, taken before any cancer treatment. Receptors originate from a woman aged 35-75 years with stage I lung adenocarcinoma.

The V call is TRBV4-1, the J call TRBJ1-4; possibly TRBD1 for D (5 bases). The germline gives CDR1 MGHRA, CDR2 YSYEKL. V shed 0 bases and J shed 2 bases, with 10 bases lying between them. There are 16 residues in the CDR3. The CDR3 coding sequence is TGCGCCAGCAGCCAAGAGAGGGGAAATACTAATGAAAAACTGTTTTTT. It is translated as CASSQERGNTNEKLFF.

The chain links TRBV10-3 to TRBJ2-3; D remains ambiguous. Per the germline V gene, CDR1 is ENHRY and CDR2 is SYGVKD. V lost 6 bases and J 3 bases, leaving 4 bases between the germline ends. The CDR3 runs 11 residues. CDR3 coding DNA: TGTGCCATCAGCAAGACAGATACGCAGTATTTT. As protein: CAISKTDTQYF.

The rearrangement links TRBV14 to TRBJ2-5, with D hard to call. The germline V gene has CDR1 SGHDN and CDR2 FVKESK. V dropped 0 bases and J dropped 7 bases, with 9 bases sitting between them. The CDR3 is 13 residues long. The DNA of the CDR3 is TGTGCCAGCAGCCAAGATCTGGCCGGGACCCAGTACTTC. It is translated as CASSQDLAGTQYF.

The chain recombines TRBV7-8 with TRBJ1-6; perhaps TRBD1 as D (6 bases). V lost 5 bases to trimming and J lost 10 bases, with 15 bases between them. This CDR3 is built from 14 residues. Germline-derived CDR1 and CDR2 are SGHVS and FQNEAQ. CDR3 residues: CASSPNTGKSPLHF. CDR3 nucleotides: TGTGCCAGCAGCCCAAACACAGGGAAATCACCCCTCCACTTT.

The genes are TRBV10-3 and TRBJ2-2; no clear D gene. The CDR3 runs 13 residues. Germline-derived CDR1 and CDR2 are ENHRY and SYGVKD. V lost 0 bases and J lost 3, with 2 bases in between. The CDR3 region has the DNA TGTGCCATCAGTGAGTCTTACACCGGGGAGCTGTTTTTT. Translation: CAISESYTGELFF.

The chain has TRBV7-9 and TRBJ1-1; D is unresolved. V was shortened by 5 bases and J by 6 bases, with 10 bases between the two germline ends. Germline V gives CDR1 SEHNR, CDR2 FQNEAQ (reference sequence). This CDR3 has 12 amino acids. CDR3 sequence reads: CASSLGLPEAFF. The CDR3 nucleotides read TGTGCCAGCAGCCTCGGGCTTCCTGAAGCTTTCTTT.

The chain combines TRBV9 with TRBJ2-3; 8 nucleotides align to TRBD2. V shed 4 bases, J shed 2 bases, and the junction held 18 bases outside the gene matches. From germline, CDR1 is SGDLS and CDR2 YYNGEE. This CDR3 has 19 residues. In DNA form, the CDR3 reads TGTGCCAGCAGCCTCGGGAAGCGGGGGACCCGAAAAATCACAGATACGCAGTATTTT. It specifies CASSLGKRGTRKITDTQYF.

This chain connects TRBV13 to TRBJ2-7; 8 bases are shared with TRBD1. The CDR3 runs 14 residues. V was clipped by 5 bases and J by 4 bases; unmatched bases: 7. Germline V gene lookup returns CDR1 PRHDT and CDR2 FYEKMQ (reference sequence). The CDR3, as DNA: TGTGCCAGCAGCAGGGGACAGGACTATTACGAGCAGTACTTC. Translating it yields CASSRGQDYYEQYF.

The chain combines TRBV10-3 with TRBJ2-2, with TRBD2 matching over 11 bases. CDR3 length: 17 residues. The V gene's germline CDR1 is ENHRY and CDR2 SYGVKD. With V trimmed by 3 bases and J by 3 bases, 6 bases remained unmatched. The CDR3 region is CAISEIAGGPDTGELFF. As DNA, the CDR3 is TGTGCCATCAGTGAAATAGCGGGGGGGCCTGACACCGGGGAGCTGTTTTTT.

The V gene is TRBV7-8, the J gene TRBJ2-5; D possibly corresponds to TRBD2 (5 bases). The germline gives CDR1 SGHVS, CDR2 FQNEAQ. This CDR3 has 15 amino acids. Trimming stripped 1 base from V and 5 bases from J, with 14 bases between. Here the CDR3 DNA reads TGTGCCAGCAGCTTAGTGGGCTCCCGAGGGGAGACCCAGTACTTC. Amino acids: CASSLVGSRGETQYF.

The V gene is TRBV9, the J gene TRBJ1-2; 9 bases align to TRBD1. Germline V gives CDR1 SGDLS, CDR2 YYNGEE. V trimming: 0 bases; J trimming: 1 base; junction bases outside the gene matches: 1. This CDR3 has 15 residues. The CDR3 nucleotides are TGTGCCAGCAGCGTAGGACAGGGGGATAACTATGGCTACACCTTC. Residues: CASSVGQGDNYGYTF. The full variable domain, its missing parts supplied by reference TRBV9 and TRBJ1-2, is DSGVTQTPKHLITATGQRVTLRCSPRSGDLSVYWYQQSLDQGLQFLIQYYNGEERAKGNILERFSAQQFPDLHSELNLSSLELGDSALYFCASSVGQGDNYGYTFGSGTRLTVV.

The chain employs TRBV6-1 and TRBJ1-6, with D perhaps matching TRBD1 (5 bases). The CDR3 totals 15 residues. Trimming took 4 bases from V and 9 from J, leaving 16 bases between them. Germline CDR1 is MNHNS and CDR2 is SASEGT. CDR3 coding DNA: TGTGCCAGCAGTGGTTCGAGAGGGGAGGCTTCACCCCTCCACTTT. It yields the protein CASSGSRGEASPLHF.

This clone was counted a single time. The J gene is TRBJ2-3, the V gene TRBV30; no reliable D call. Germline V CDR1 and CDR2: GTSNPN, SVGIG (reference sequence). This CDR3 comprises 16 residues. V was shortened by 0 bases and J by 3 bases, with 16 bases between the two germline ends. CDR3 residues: CAWSVTMVSRTDTQYF. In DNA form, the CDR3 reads TGTGCCTGGAGTGTAACCATGGTTTCGCGAACAGATACGCAGTATTTT.

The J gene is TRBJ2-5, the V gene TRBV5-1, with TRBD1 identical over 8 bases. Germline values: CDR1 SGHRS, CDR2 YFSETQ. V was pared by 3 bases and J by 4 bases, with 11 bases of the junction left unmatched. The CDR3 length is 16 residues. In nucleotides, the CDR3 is TGCGCCAGCAGCTCTAGGACAGGGTCTTTTGCAGAGACCCAGTACTTC. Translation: CASSSRTGSFAETQYF.

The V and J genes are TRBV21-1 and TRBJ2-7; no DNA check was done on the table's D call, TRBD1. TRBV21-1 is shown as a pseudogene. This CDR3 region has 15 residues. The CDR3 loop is CASSKVKQGQDEQYF. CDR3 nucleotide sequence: TGTGCCAGCAGCAAAGTAAAACAGGGGCAAGATGAGCAGTACTTC.

The CDR3 nucleotides are TGTGCCAGCAGTTTCGGACAGCCCCTGAACACTGAAGCTTTCTTT. This codes for CASSFGQPLNTEAFF. This chain links TRBV27 with TRBJ1-1, with D maybe TRBD1 (6 bases). The germline V gene encodes CDR1 MNHEY and CDR2 SMNVEV (reference sequence). Trimming shortened V by 3 bases and J by 0 bases, and 11 bases separated the two germline ends. This CDR3 region has 15 residues.

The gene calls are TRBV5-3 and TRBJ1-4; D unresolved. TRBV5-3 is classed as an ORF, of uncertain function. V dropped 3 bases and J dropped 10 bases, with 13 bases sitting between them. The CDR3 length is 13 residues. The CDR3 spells CARSSGRRGKLFF. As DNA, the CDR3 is TGTGCCAGAAGCTCCGGACGGAGAGGAAAACTGTTTTTT.

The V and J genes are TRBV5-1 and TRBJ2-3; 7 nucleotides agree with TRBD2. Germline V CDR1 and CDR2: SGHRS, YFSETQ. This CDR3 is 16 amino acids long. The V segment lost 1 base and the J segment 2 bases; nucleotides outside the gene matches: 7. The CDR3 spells CASSLNGGGITDTQYF. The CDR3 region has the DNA TGCGCCAGCAGCTTGAATGGCGGGGGTATCACAGATACGCAGTATTTT.

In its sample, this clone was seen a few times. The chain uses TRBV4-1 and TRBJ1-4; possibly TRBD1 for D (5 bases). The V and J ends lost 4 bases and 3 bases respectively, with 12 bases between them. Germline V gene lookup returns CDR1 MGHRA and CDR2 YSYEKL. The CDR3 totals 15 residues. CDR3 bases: TGCGCCAGCAGCCCCGCACCGGGACCTAATGAAAAACTGTTTTTT. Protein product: CASSPAPGPNEKLFF.

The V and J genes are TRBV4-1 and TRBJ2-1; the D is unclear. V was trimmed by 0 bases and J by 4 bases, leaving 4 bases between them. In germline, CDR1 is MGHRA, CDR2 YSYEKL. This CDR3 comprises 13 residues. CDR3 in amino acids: CASSQENYNEQFF. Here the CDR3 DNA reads TGCGCCAGCAGCCAAGAAAATTACAATGAGCAGTTCTTC.

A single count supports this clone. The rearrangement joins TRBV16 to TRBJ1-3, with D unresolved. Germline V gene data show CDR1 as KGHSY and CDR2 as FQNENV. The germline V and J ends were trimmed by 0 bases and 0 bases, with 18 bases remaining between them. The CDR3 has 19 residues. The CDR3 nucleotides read TGTGCCAGCAGCCAATCTTGGTCAGGCGGTGTAAGCTCTGGAAACACCATATATTTT. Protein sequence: CASSQSWSGGVSSGNTIYF.

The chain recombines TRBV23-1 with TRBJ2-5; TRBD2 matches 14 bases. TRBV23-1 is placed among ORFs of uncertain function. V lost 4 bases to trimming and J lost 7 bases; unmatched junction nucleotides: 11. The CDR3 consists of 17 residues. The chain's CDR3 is CASSLRTSGGPRGTQYF. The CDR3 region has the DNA TGCGCCAGCAGTCTGCGGACTAGCGGGGGGCCCCGGGGGACCCAGTACTTC.

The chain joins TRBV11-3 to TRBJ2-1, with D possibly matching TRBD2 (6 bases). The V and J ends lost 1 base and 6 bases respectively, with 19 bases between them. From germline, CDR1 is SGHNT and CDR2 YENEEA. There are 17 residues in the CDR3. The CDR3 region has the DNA TGTGCCAGCAGCTTAGGCGGGGATCTCCGGATTCGCAATGAGCAGTTCTTC. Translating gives CASSLGGDLRIRNEQFF.

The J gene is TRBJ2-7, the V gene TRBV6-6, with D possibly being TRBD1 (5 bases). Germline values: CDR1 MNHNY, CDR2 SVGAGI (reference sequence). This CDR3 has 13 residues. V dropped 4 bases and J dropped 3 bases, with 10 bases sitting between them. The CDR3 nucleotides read TGTGCCAGCAGTTGGACACCGGGCTACGAGCAGTACTTC. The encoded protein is CASSWTPGYEQYF.

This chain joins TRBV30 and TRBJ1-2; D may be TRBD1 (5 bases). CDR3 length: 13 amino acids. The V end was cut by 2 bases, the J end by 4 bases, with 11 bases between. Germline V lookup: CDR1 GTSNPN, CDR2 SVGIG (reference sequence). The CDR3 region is CAWSQAGLYGYTF. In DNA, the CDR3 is TGTGCCTGGAGTCAGGCAGGGCTCTATGGCTACACCTTC.

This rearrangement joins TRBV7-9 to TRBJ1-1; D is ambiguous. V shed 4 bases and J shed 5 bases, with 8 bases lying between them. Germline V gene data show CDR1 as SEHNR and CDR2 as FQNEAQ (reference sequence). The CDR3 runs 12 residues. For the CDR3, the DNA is TGTGCCAGCAGCTCTCACGGTACTGAAGCTTTCTTT. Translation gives CASSSHGTEAFF.

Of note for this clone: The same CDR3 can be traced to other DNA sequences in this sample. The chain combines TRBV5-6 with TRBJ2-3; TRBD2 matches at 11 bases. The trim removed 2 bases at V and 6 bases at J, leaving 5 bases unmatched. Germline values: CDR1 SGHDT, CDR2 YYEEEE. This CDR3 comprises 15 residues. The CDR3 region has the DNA TGTGCCAGCAGCTTTAGCGGGGGGGCGCGGGATACGCAGTATTTT. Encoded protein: CASSFSGGARDTQYF.

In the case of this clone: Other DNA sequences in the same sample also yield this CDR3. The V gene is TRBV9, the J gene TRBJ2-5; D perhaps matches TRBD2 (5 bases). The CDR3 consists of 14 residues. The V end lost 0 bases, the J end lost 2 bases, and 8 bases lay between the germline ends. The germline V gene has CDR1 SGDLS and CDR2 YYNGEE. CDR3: CASSVGGAQETQYF. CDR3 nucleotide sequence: TGTGCCAGCAGCGTAGGGGGAGCACAAGAGACCCAGTACTTC.